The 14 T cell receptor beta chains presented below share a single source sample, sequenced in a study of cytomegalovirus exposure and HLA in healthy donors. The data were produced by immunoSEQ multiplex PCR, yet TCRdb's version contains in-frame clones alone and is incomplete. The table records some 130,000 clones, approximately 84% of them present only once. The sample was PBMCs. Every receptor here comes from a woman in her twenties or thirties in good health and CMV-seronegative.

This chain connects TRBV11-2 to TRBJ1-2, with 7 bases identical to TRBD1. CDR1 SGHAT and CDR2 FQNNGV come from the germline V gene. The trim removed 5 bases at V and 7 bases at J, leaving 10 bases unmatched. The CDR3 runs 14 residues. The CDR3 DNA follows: TGTGCCAGCAGCCCCCGGACAGGTTCCACTGGCTACACCTTC. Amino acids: CASSPRTGSTGYTF.

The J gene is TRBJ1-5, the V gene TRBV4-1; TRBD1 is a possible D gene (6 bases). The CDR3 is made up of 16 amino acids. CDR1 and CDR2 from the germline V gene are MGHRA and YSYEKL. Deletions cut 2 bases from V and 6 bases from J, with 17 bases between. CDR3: CASSQTQHRAGQPQHF. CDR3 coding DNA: TGCGCCAGCAGCCAAACGCAGCACAGGGCTGGTCAGCCCCAGCATTTT.

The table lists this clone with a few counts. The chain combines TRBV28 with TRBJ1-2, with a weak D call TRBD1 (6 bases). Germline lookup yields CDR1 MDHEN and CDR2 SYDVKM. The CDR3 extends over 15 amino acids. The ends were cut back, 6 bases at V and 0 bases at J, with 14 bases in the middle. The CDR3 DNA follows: TGTGCCAGCAGCATAGGGGGGGGAACTAACTATGGCTACACCTTC. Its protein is CASSIGGGTNYGYTF.

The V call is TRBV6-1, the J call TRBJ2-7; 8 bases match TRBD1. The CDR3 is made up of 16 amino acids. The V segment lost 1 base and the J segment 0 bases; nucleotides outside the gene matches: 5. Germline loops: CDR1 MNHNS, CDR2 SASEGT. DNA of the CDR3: TGTGCCAGCAGTGAAGTAACAGGGGGGTTCTCCTACGAGCAGTACTTC. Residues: CASSEVTGGFSYEQYF.

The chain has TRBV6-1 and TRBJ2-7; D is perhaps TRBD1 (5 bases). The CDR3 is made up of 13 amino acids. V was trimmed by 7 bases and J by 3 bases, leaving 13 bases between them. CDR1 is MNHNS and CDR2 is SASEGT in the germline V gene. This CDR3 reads CASTRERFYEQYF. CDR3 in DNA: TGTGCCAGCACCAGGGAACGTTTCTACGAGCAGTACTTC.

CDR3 sequence reads: CSVRGPGANVLTF. For the CDR3, the DNA is TGCAGCGTTAGGGGTCCCGGGGCCAACGTCCTGACTTTC. The rearrangement links TRBV29-1 to TRBJ2-6; possibly TRBD1 for D (5 bases). Trimming removed 5 bases from V and 4 bases from J, with 9 bases in between. This CDR3 has 13 residues. Looked up from germline, CDR1 is SQVTM and CDR2 is ANQGSEA.

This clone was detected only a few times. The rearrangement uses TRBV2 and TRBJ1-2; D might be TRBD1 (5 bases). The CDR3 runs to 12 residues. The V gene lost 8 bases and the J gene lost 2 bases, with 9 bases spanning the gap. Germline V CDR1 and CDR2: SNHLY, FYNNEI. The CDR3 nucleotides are TGTGCCAGCCTGACAGAAAACTATGGCTACACCTTC. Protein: CASLTENYGYTF.

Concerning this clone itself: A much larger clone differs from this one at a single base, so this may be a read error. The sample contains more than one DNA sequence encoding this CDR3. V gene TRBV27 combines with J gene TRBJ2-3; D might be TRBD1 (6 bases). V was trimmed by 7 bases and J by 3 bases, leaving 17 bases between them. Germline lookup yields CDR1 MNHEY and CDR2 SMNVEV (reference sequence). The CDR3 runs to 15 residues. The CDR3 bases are TGTGCCAGCAATCAGGACAGAGGGCGAACAGATACGCAGTATTTT. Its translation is CASNQDRGRTDTQYF.

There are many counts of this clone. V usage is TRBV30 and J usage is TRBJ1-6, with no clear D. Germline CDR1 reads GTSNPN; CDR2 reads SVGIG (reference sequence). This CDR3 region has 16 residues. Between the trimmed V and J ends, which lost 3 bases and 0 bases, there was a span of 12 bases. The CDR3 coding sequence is TGTGCCTGGAGCCCCTCGCCGAGCTCCTATAATTCACCCCTCCACTTT. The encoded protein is CAWSPSPSSYNSPLHF.

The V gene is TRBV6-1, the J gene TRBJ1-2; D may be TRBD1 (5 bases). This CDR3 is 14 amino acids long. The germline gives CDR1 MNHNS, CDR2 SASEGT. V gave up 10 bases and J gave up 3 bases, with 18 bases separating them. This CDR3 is CATKAAWGDYGYTF. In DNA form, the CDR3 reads TGTGCCACCAAAGCAGCCTGGGGGGACTATGGCTACACCTTC.

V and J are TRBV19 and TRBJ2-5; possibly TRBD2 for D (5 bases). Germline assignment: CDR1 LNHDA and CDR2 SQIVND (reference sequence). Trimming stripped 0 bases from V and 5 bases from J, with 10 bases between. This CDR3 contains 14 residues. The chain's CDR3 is CASSIDPSMETQYF. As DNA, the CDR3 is TGTGCCAGTAGTATAGATCCTAGCATGGAGACCCAGTACTTC. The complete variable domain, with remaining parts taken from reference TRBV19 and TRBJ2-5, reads DGGITQSPKYLFRKEGQNVTLSCEQNLNHDAMYWYRQDPGQGLRLIYYSQIVNDFQKGDIAEGYSVSREKKESFPLTVTSAQKNPTAFYLCASSIDPSMETQYFGPGTRLLVL.

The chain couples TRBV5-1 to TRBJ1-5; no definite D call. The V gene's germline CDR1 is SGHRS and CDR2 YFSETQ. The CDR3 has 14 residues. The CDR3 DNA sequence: TGCGCACCTATTAGTACTGAGAGCAATCAGCCCCAGCATTTT. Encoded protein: CAPISTESNQPQHF.

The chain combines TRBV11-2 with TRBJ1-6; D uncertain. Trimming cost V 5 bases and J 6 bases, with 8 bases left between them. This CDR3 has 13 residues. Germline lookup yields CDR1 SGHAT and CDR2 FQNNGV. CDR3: CASSADFNSPLHF. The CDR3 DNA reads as TGTGCCAGCAGCGCCGACTTTAATTCACCCCTCCACTTT.

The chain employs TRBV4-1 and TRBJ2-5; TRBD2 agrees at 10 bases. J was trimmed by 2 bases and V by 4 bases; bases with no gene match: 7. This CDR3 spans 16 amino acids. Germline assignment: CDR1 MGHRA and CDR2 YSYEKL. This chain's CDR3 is CASSRNSAGGQETQYF. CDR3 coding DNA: TGCGCCAGCAGCCGGAACTCAGCGGGGGGGCAAGAGACCCAGTACTTC.